The rows below give T cell receptor beta chains drawn from one sample of a study of beta chain features in type 1 diabetes. Clones were sequenced by immunoSEQ multiplex PCR, and TCRdb holds only the in-frame ones, with some missing. The data hold about 350,000 clones, with 15% to 20% observed a single time. The sequenced sample consisted of naive CD4+ T cells from blood. These receptor sequences come from a woman between 18 and 30 years old in good health. Both conserved end residues are part of each CDR3. The D gene is left open where the match is weak. Size values are once, few and many counts, or a class for expanded clones, and some rows have none.

CDR3 DNA	CDR3 protein	clone size	D gene	V gene	J gene
TGTGCCAGCAGCCGCGAGGGACAGGGGGTTGGTGGCTACACCTTC	CASSREGQGVGGYTF	NA	TRBD1	TRBV4-2	TRBJ1-2
TGTGCCAGCAGTTACACCGGACAGGTGGCCTACGAGCAGTACTTC	CASSYTGQVAYEQYF	NA	TRBD1	TRBV6-5	TRBJ2-7
TGCGCCAGCAGCCGAGCCACGGGCACAGATACGCAGTATTTT	CASSRATGTDTQYF	NA	NA	TRBV4-3	TRBJ2-3
TGCGCCAGCAGCCAATTACAGGGGGCTACTGAAGCTTTCTTT	CASSQLQGATEAFF	few	TRBD1	TRBV4-1	TRBJ1-1
TGCGCCAGCAGCCAAGGGACAACCGGGGAGCTGTTTTTT	CASSQGTTGELFF	few	NA	TRBV4-1	TRBJ2-2
TGTGCTCCCGGGGACTCCCGGGTGGAAGAGACCCAGTACTTC	CAPGDSRVEETQYF	few	NA	TRBV7-9	TRBJ2-5
TGTGCCACCTACCGGGGAGGAGAAAAACTGTTTTTT	CATYRGGEKLFF	NA	NA	TRBV7-3	TRBJ1-4
TGTGCCAGCAGGACAGGGGGAAACGATCAGCCCCAGCATTTT	CASRTGGNDQPQHF	NA	TRBD1	TRBV6-6	TRBJ1-5
TGTGCCTGGGCAGGGGTGGGAAACACCATATATTTT	CAWAGVGNTIYF	once	NA	TRBV30	TRBJ1-3
TGTGCCAGCAGCGAAACTAGCGGAGTCTACAATGAGCAGTTCTTC	CASSETSGVYNEQFF	NA	TRBD2	TRBV9	TRBJ2-1
TGCGCCAGCACCCAACTAGCGGGAGGAGGCAATGAGCAGTTCTTC	CASTQLAGGGNEQFF	few	TRBD2	TRBV5-1	TRBJ2-1
TGCGCCAGCAGTTCCGGTACAGGGATCACATCAGAGACCCAGTACTTC	CASSSGTGITSETQYF	NA	NA	TRBV5-1	TRBJ2-5
TGCGCCAGCAGCCAAGATAGCACTAGCAGACAAGAGACCCAGTACTTC	CASSQDSTSRQETQYF	NA	NA	TRBV4-1	TRBJ2-5
TGTGCCAGCAGCTTAGGGCCAGGGCGGGAGACCCAGTACTTC	CASSLGPGRETQYF	NA	NA	TRBV7-2	TRBJ2-5
TGCGCCAGCAGCAACGACCGGGACAGGACAAACTATGGCTACACCTTC	CASSNDRDRTNYGYTF	NA	TRBD1	TRBV5-1	TRBJ1-2
TGTGCCATCAGTGAGGCTACCGAGCAGTACTTC	CAISEATEQYF	NA	NA	TRBV10-3	TRBJ2-7
TGCGCCAGCAGCTTGATGGCAGACTCCTACGAGCAGTACTTC	CASSLMADSYEQYF	few	NA	TRBV5-1	TRBJ2-7
TGTGCCAGCAGCTTCGGGACAACTAACTACGAGCAGTACTTC	CASSFGTTNYEQYF	few	NA	TRBV11-2	TRBJ2-7
TGTGCCAGCAGCCAAGAGTGGGCGCACTACGAGCAGTACTTC	CASSQEWAHYEQYF	few	NA	TRBV14	TRBJ2-7
TGCGCCAGCAGCCCTTTCCCGCGGGGGGGGAAAAACGAGCAGTACTTC	CASSPFPRGGKNEQYF	NA	TRBD2	TRBV4-1	TRBJ2-7
TGTGCTAGCAGCTTGAGGGCTCTGGAGACCCAGTACTTC	CASSLRALETQYF	NA	NA	TRBV7-7	TRBJ2-5
TGTGCCAGCAGCTTGCGGACAGGGGGCTCCTACGAGCAGTACTTC	CASSLRTGGSYEQYF	NA	TRBD1	TRBV7-2	TRBJ2-7
TGCGCCAGCAGCCATTCCACTAGCGGGGGTTGGGATACGCAGTATTTT	CASSHSTSGGWDTQYF	NA	TRBD2	TRBV4-3	TRBJ2-3
TGTGCCAGCATTACTAGCGGCCAAGAGACCCAGTACTTC	CASITSGQETQYF	few	TRBD2	TRBV7-9	TRBJ2-5
TGCGCTACCAGACTAGCGGGAACGAGAGACATTCAGTACTTC	CATRLAGTRDIQYF	few	TRBD2	TRBV5-1	TRBJ2-4
TGTGCCAGCTCGCCACCCCGCGGGAGGCAATACAATGAGCAGTTCTTC	CASSPPRGRQYNEQFF	NA	TRBD2	TRBV28	TRBJ2-1
TGTGCCAGTAGTATAGATCGGGGAAGCTATGGCTACACCTTC	CASSIDRGSYGYTF	few	NA	TRBV19	TRBJ1-2
TGTGCCAGCAGCCAAGACCGTGACAGGGCCTACGAGCAGTACTTC	CASSQDRDRAYEQYF	few	TRBD1	TRBV4-2	TRBJ2-7
TGTGCCAGCAGTGCCCTTCCTAGCGGGAGGGCCCCAGAGACCCAGTACTTC	CASSALPSGRAPETQYF	NA	TRBD2	TRBV6-1	TRBJ2-5
TGTGCCAGCAGCAGGGGACAGGGGGCGACCACTGAAGCTTTCTTT	CASSRGQGATTEAFF	NA	TRBD1	TRBV5-5	TRBJ1-1
TGTGCCTGGGTTACCGGGACAGGGGTTCACAATGAGCAGTTCTTC	CAWVTGTGVHNEQFF	few	TRBD1	TRBV30	TRBJ2-1
TGTGCCAGCAGCTTAGGGCTAGCGGGTACAGATACGCAGTATTTT	CASSLGLAGTDTQYF	few	TRBD2	TRBV7-9	TRBJ2-3
TGTGCCAGCAGTGAAGTCGCAGGGAACTATGGCTACACCTTC	CASSEVAGNYGYTF	NA	NA	TRBV6-1	TRBJ1-2
TGTGCCATCAGTGAGTCTCTGGAGGGGACCCAGTACTTC	CAISESLEGTQYF	few	NA	TRBV10-3	TRBJ2-5
TGTGCCAGCAGCTTACGGCTAGCGGGGGGGAGCGGGGGTGAGCAGTTCTTC	CASSLRLAGGSGGEQFF	NA	TRBD2	TRBV7-2	TRBJ2-1